These T cell receptor beta chains were read from a single sample in a study of response to subunit inactivated influenza vaccine. One entry per CDR3 protein, called by TCRdb with MiXCR from the RT-PCR reads. The table shows 500,000 or so distinct CDR3 sequences, with approximately 15% occurring only once. The material was CD4+ T cells sorted from PBMCs, obtained less than 30 months after vaccination. The receptors were sampled from a man in his fifties or sixties who received an inactivated influenza vaccine. Both conserved end residues are part of each CDR3. The D gene is left open where the match is weak. Clone size appears in some rows only: once, few, many, or a class for an expanded clone.

>NA|TRBJ1-4|TRBD1|TRBV18
CASSPLRDRENEKLFF
TGTGCCAGCTCACCGCTACGGGACAGGGAGAATGAAAAACTGTTTTTT
>NA|TRBJ2-1|TRBD2|TRBV7-2
CASSWIAGSSYNEQFF
TGTGCCAGCAGCTGGATAGCGGGGAGCTCCTACAATGAGCAGTTCTTC
>many|TRBJ1-5|NA|TRBV24-1
CATSDFGQPQHF
TGTGCCACCAGTGATTTTGGTCAGCCCCAGCATTTT
>NA|TRBJ1-6|NA|TRBV5-1
CASKPGQSSYNSPLHF
TGCGCCAGCAAACCGGGACAAAGCTCCTATAATTCACCCCTCCACTTT
>many|TRBJ2-7|NA|TRBV28
CASRPVSGSFFEQYF
TGTGCCAGCAGACCAGTTAGCGGAAGCTTTTTCGAGCAGTACTTC
>once|TRBJ2-7|NA|TRBV5-1
CASRFGGDDEQYF
TGCGCCAGCAGGTTTGGGGGCGACGACGAGCAGTACTTC
>NA|TRBJ2-7|NA|TRBV3-1
CASQGYEQYF
TGTGCTTCACAGGGCTACGAGCAGTACTTC
>NA|TRBJ1-2|NA|TRBV6-5
CASSSPYKPSYGYTF
TGTGCCAGCAGTTCCCCCTATAAACCCTCCTATGGCTACACCTTC
>NA|TRBJ2-3|NA|TRBV5-6
CASSSQDAILLDTQYF
TGTGCCAGCAGCTCCCAAGACGCGATCCTTTTGGATACGCAGTATTTT
>NA|TRBJ1-6|NA|TRBV6-1
CASRTGVGSPLHF
TGTGCCAGCAGGACGGGGGTAGGATCACCCCTCCACTTT
>few|TRBJ2-4|NA|TRBV25-1
CASSREGKNIQYF
TGTGCCAGCAGTCGTGAGGGCAAAAACATTCAGTACTTC
>few|TRBJ2-7|TRBD1|TRBV18
CASSPGQGDTQYF
TGTGCCAGCTCACCAGGACAGGGGGACACGCAGTACTTC
>few|TRBJ2-3|NA|TRBV7-2
CASSHRVYTDTQYF
TGTGCCAGCAGCCACAGGGTCTACACAGATACGCAGTATTTT
>NA|TRBJ2-3|TRBD2|TRBV18
CASSPQSGGGSTDTQYF
TGTGCCAGCTCACCACAGTCGGGCGGGGGAAGCACAGATACGCAGTATTTT
>NA|TRBJ1-2|NA|TRBV29-1
CSVEEAEGYGYTF
TGCAGCGTTGAAGAGGCAGAAGGTTATGGCTACACCTTC
>NA|TRBJ1-2|TRBD1|TRBV4-2
CASSQDGTGSGYTF
TGTGCCAGCAGCCAAGACGGGACAGGGTCCGGCTACACCTTC
>few|TRBJ2-5|TRBD2|TRBV18
CASSPGTSGIQETQYF
TGTGCCAGCTCACCTGGGACTAGCGGGATCCAAGAGACCCAGTACTTC
>NA|TRBJ2-3|TRBD2|TRBV11-2
CASSLVGTSGGRFADTQYF
TGTGCCAGCAGCTTAGTCGGGACTAGCGGGGGGCGGTTCGCAGATACGCAGTATTTT
>many|TRBJ2-5|NA|TRBV5-1
CASSFHESVKETQYF
TGCGCCAGCAGCTTCCACGAAAGTGTTAAGGAGACCCAGTACTTC
>NA|TRBJ2-1|TRBD2|TRBV11-1
CASSLGSGGAREQFF
TGTGCCAGCAGCTTAGGAAGCGGGGGGGCACGTGAGCAGTTCTTC
>NA|TRBJ1-1|TRBD1|TRBV20-1
CSAATGGTEAFF
TGCAGTGCAGCAACAGGGGGAACTGAAGCTTTCTTT
>few|TRBJ1-2|NA|TRBV20-1
CSARGGGQRDYGYTF
TGCAGTGCTAGAGGGGGAGGACAGAGAGACTATGGCTACACCTTC
>NA|TRBJ2-7|NA|TRBV6-1
CASTPLMGPYEQYF
TGTGCCAGCACCCCCTTAATGGGACCCTACGAGCAGTACTTC
>NA|TRBJ2-1|NA|TRBV11-1
CASSPGWRGPSSSYNEQFF
TGTGCCAGCAGCCCCGGTTGGCGGGGGCCCTCCAGCTCCTACAATGAGCAGTTCTTC
>few|TRBJ2-4|NA|TRBV29-1
CSVEQGTKNIQYF
TGCAGCGTTGAACAGGGGACCAAAAACATTCAGTACTTC
>NA|TRBJ2-1|TRBD2|TRBV6-1
CASRVAGGPIWWFF
TGTGCCAGCAGGGTTGCGGGAGGGCCCATTTGGTGGTTCTTC
>few|TRBJ2-6|NA|TRBV29-1
CSVGSDLHSGANVLTF
TGCAGCGTTGGATCAGATCTTCACTCTGGGGCCAACGTCCTGACTTTC
>NA|TRBJ2-5|NA|TRBV10-3
CAISESKTQYF
TGTGCCATCAGTGAGTCAAAGACCCAGTACTTC
>few|TRBJ1-2|NA|TRBV5-6
CASSLALIYTF
TGTGCCAGCAGCTTGGCCCTAATCTACACCTTC
>NA|TRBJ2-4|NA|TRBV4-3
CASSQALGADLAKNIQYF
TGCGCCAGCAGCCAAGCTTTAGGGGCGGATCTAGCCAAAAACATTCAGTACTTC
>few|TRBJ2-1|NA|TRBV5-6
CASRGNGEQFF
TGTGCCAGCAGAGGCAATGGTGAGCAGTTCTTC
>many|TRBJ2-7|TRBD2|TRBV20-1
CSVGGVGTYEQYF
TGCAGTGTGGGAGGGGTCGGAACCTACGAGCAGTACTTC
>few|TRBJ2-3|TRBD1|TRBV24-1
CATSGSGQGMDTQYF
TGTGCCACCAGTGGGTCGGGACAGGGCATGGATACGCAGTATTTT
>few|TRBJ2-2|TRBD2|TRBV6-5
CASSYPGREGNTGELFF
TGTGCCAGCAGTTACCCCGGCAGGGAGGGGAACACCGGGGAGCTGTTTTTT
>NA|TRBJ1-6|TRBD1|TRBV6-1
CASRSRQGDFSPLHF
TGTGCCAGCAGATCGCGACAGGGCGATTTCTCACCCCTCCACTTT
>NA|TRBJ2-1|NA|TRBV4-2
CASSVGTSSYNEQFF
TGTGCCAGCAGCGTAGGTACCAGCTCCTACAATGAGCAGTTCTTC
>NA|TRBJ1-5|NA|TRBV14
CASSQGNSNQPQHF
TGTGCCAGCAGCCAGGGGAATAGCAATCAGCCCCAGCATTTT